The following is a T cell receptor beta chain sequence with its context. This sample is drawn from a study of T cell responses to AZD1222 COVID-19 vaccine. Clones were read by immunoSEQ multiplex PCR, and TCRdb kept only the in-frame ones, dropping some. The table shows tens of thousands of clones, with about 93% occurring only once. V lost 6 bases and J lost 6, with 12 bases in between. Looked up from germline, CDR1 is SQVTM and CDR2 is ANQGSEA. This CDR3 comprises 11 residues. This clonotype was sampled from an adult in good health. V gene TRBV29-1 combines with J gene TRBJ2-7; D is uncertain. Source: peripheral blood, taken on day 0 of MenACWY control vaccination. CDR3 sequence reads: CSVVSLSEQYF. The DNA of the CDR3 is TGCAGCGTAGTCTCGTTATCCGAGCAGTACTTC.